The next 22 T cell receptor beta chains were all read from a single sample in a study of T cell responses to AZD1222 COVID-19 vaccine. The assay was immunoSEQ multiplex PCR, and TCRdb's table has in-frame clones only and misses some. This repertoire shows 70,000 to 95,000 clones, about 88% found once; its top ten account for 4.2%. Sequencing used peripheral blood, obtained on day 0 of AZD1222 vaccination. These receptors all stem from an adult in good health.

V and J are TRBV5-8 and TRBJ2-1; no clear D gene. Trimming cost V 0 bases and J 1 base, with 8 bases left between them. Germline V CDR1 and CDR2: SGHTS, YDEGEE. CDR3 length: 15 amino acids. The CDR3 region is CASSLGGRSYNEQFF. In DNA form, the CDR3 reads TGTGCCAGCAGCTTGGGGGGAAGGTCCTACAATGAGCAGTTCTTC.

The J gene is TRBJ1-1, the V gene TRBV7-2; 7 bases map to TRBD1. V lost 3 bases, J lost 7 bases, and 8 bases stayed unmatched. The CDR3 covers 14 residues. Germline lookup yields CDR1 SGHTA and CDR2 FQGNSA. CDR3 loop: CASSFTGTAVEAFF. CDR3 DNA: TGTGCCAGCAGCTTTACCGGGACAGCCGTTGAAGCTTTCTTT.

This clone was seen just once. The rearrangement joins TRBV5-4 to TRBJ1-6; TRBD1 matches 8 bases. The CDR3 consists of 15 residues. V lost 3 bases to trimming and J lost 5 bases; unmatched junction nucleotides: 4. CDR1 SGHNT and CDR2 YYREEE come from the germline V gene (reference sequence). CDR3 sequence: CASSSPQGDNSPLHF. The CDR3, as DNA: TGTGCCAGCAGCTCCCCACAGGGGGATAATTCACCCCTCCACTTT.

The table lists this clone with a count of one. The rearrangement uses TRBV7-6 and TRBJ1-1; D perhaps matches TRBD1 (6 bases). The V and J ends lost 3 bases and 6 bases respectively, with 20 bases between them. Germline V gene data show CDR1 as SGHVS and CDR2 as FNYEAQ. CDR3 length: 16 residues. The CDR3: CASSFLGADLLAEAFF. CDR3 nucleotides: TGTGCCAGCAGCTTTTTGGGGGCCGATCTCTTGGCTGAAGCTTTCTTT.

The V call is TRBV20-1, the J call TRBJ1-5; TRBD1 aligns across 8 bases. With V trimmed by 3 bases and J by 7 bases, 8 bases remained unmatched. Germline loops: CDR1 DFQATT, CDR2 SNEGSKA (reference sequence). The CDR3 runs 14 residues. The CDR3 coding sequence is TGCAGTGCTAGTTCTATACAGGGGGGACAGCCCCAGCATTTT. This codes for CSASSIQGGQPQHF.

The chain recombines TRBV7-8 with TRBJ2-1; tentative D call: TRBD2 (6 bases). Trimming shortened V by 4 bases and J by 9 bases, and 19 bases separated the two germline ends. The CDR3 spans 15 residues. Germline CDR1 and CDR2: SGHVS and FQNEAQ. The CDR3 DNA sequence: TGTGCCAGCAGCTCCCCTCGGGAGAACGGGGCTGAGCAGTTCTTC. Translation gives CASSSPRENGAEQFF.

The chain has TRBV2 and TRBJ2-7; D is possibly TRBD2 (6 bases). In germline, CDR1 is SNHLY, CDR2 FYNNEI. This CDR3 spans 14 amino acids. Trimming took 6 bases from V and 3 from J, leaving 15 bases between them. The CDR3 loop reads CASRWEEYYYEQYF. The CDR3 nucleotides read TGTGCCAGCAGGTGGGAGGAGTATTACTACGAGCAGTACTTC.

The rearrangement joins TRBV9 to TRBJ1-6; a weak D match, TRBD1 (5 bases). Germline V gene sequence: CDR1 SGDLS, CDR2 YYNGEE. Trimming left V 4 bases short and J 8 bases short, with 13 bases between. This CDR3 contains 14 residues. The CDR3 protein is CASSLQDEDSPLHF. CDR3 coding DNA: TGTGCCAGCAGCCTACAGGATGAGGATTCACCCCTCCACTTT. Looking up the rest from reference TRBV9 and TRBJ1-6 gives the full variable domain: DSGVTQTPKHLITATGQRVTLRCSPRSGDLSVYWYQQSLDQGLQFLIQYYNGEERAKGNILERFSAQQFPDLHSELNLSSLELGDSALYFCASSLQDEDSPLHFGNGTRLTVT.

The gene calls are TRBV12-3 or TRBV12-4 and TRBJ2-1; D is ambiguous. V gave up 7 bases and J gave up 9 bases, with 16 bases separating them. This CDR3 has 13 amino acids. CDR3 amino acids: CASTGLGPGEQFF. In DNA, the CDR3 is TGTGCCAGCACCGGGCTAGGGCCCGGTGAGCAGTTCTTC.

The chain uses TRBV6-5 and TRBJ1-2, with D uncertain. Trimming cost V 6 bases and J 3 bases, with 11 bases left between them. CDR1 is MNHEY, CDR2 SVGAGI, per germline. The CDR3 runs 13 residues. The CDR3 coding sequence is TGTGCCAGCAGCCCCTCCTCGGACTATGGCTACACCTTC. This gives the protein CASSPSSDYGYTF.

The gene calls are TRBV27 and TRBJ1-4, with D perhaps matching TRBD1 (6 bases). Trimming took 7 bases from V and 8 from J, leaving 17 bases between them. Per germline, CDR1 MNHEY and CDR2 SMNVEV (reference sequence). The CDR3 extends over 14 amino acids. DNA of the CDR3: TGTGCCAGCACAGGAAGGGGGGGAGGCGAAAAACTGTTTTTT. Encoded protein: CASTGRGGGEKLFF.

The V call is TRBV29-1, the J call TRBJ1-2, with D unresolved. CDR1 and CDR2 from the germline V gene are SQVTM and ANQGSEA. V was pared by 5 bases and J by 0 bases, with 13 bases between. The CDR3 covers 14 residues. As DNA, the CDR3 is TGCAGCGTTCTACACACCAACGCTAACTATGGCTACACCTTC. This encodes CSVLHTNANYGYTF. Full variable domain (outside the CDR3, taken from reference TRBV29-1 and TRBJ1-2): SAVISQKPSRDICQRGTSLTIQCQVDSQVTMMFWYRQQPGQSLTLIATANQGSEATYESGFVIDKFPISRPNLTFSTLTVSNMSPEDSSIYLCSVLHTNANYGYTFGSGTRLTVV.

The gene calls are TRBV9 and TRBJ1-1, with a weak D call TRBD1 (5 bases). V shed 2 bases and J shed 1 base, with 18 bases lying between them. Per germline, CDR1 SGDLS and CDR2 YYNGEE. The CDR3 is 17 amino acids. The DNA for the CDR3 is TGTGCCAGCAGCGTCGATCCCCTACAGGAGACGAACACTGAAGCTTTCTTT. Amino acid sequence: CASSVDPLQETNTEAFF. Drawing the rest from reference TRBV9 and TRBJ1-1, the complete variable domain is DSGVTQTPKHLITATGQRVTLRCSPRSGDLSVYWYQQSLDQGLQFLIQYYNGEERAKGNILERFSAQQFPDLHSELNLSSLELGDSALYFCASSVDPLQETNTEAFFGQGTRLTVV.

The chain employs TRBV3-1 (or the pseudogene TRBV3-2) and TRBJ1-2; the D gene is possibly TRBD1 (5 bases). There are 15 residues in the CDR3. Germline-derived CDR1 and CDR2 are LGHDT and YNNKEL (reference sequence). V lost 0 bases and J lost 3, with 11 bases in between. CDR3 DNA sequence: TGTGCCAGCAGCCAAGAAGGGACCCTAGACTATGGCTACACCTTC. This translates into CASSQEGTLDYGYTF.

This chain uses TRBV7-2 with TRBJ2-1; TRBD1 aligns across 9 bases. The CDR3 covers 14 residues. Germline trimming cut 4 bases from V and 6 bases from J; bases unmatched to any gene: 4. Germline V CDR1 and CDR2: SGHTA, FQGNSA. CDR3 residues: CASSSDRGPNEQFF. CDR3 in DNA: TGTGCCAGCAGCTCGGACAGGGGACCCAATGAGCAGTTCTTC.

The chain's CDR3 is CAISDRRDGYGYTF. The CDR3 DNA reads TGTGCCATCAGTGACCGACGGGATGGCTATGGCTACACCTTC. V usage is TRBV10-3 and J usage is TRBJ1-2; D ambiguous. CDR3 length: 14 amino acids. Germline CDR1 is ENHRY and CDR2 is SYGVKD. The V gene lost 3 bases and the J gene lost 4 bases, with 12 bases spanning the gap.

This clone was recorded only once. V usage is TRBV28 and J usage is TRBJ2-7; 8 bases are shared with TRBD1. This CDR3 is built from 16 residues. With V trimmed by 4 bases and J by 0 bases, 8 bases remained unmatched. Germline values: CDR1 MDHEN, CDR2 SYDVKM. The CDR3 loop reads CASSSTGQGSSYEQYF. In nucleotides, the CDR3 is TGTGCCAGCAGTTCCACCGGACAGGGAAGCTCCTACGAGCAGTACTTC.

The V gene is TRBV5-6, the J gene TRBJ2-7; 7 bases match TRBD1. Unmatched junction bases numbered 5, after V lost 1 base and J lost 1 base. The germline V gene encodes CDR1 SGHDT and CDR2 YYEEEE. The length of the CDR3 is 15 residues. The DNA for the CDR3 is TGTGCCAGCAGCTTGATAACAGGGGTTTCCTACGAGCAGTACTTC. This codes for CASSLITGVSYEQYF.

The chain has TRBV12-5 and TRBJ1-5; maybe TRBD1 (5 bases). Between the trimmed V and J ends, which lost 2 bases and 12 bases, there was a span of 11 bases. The CDR3 has 12 residues. Germline CDR1 and CDR2: LGHNT and FRNRAP. The CDR3 DNA follows: TGTGCTAGTGGTTTGCTGGGACCCCGCCAGCATTTT. It specifies CASGLLGPRQHF.

The chain links TRBV9 to TRBJ2-7; D might be TRBD1 or TRBD2, each matching 5 bases. The CDR3 runs 15 residues. Trimming removed 0 bases from V and 3 bases from J, with 13 bases in between. Germline V gene lookup returns CDR1 SGDLS and CDR2 YYNGEE. The CDR3 sequence: CASSVDGTMDYEQYF. The CDR3, as DNA: TGTGCCAGCAGCGTAGACGGGACGATGGACTACGAGCAGTACTTC.

The chain has TRBV7-8 and TRBJ1-2; the match to TRBD1 covers 8 bases. The CDR3 loop spans 14 amino acids. Germline CDR1 SGHVS, CDR2 FQNEAQ. V lost 5 bases, J lost 4 bases, and 6 bases stayed unmatched. This CDR3 reads CASSQDREVYGYTF. The CDR3 DNA follows: TGTGCCAGCAGCCAGGACAGGGAGGTCTATGGCTACACCTTC.

CDR3 region: CASSWGGQETQYF. The CDR3 DNA is TGTGCCAGTAGCTGGGGGGGCCAAGAGACCCAGTACTTC. The rearrangement joins TRBV19 to TRBJ2-5; 7 bases map to TRBD2. The junction had 2 bases not matched to a gene; V was cut back by 6 bases and J by 1 base. Per germline, CDR1 LNHDA and CDR2 SQIVND (reference sequence). CDR3 size: 13 residues.